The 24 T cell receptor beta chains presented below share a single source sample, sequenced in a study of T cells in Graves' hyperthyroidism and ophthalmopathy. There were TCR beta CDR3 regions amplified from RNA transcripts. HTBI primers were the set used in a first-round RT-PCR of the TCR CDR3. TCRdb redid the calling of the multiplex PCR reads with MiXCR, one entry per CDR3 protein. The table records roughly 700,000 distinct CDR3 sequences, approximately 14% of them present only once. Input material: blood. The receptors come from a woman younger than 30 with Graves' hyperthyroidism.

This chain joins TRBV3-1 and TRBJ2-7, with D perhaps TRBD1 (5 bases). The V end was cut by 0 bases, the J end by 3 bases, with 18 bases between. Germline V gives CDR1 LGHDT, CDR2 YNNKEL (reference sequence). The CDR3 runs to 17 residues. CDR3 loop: CASSQEGQGWALYEQYF. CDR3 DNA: TGTGCCAGCAGCCAAGAAGGGCAGGGCTGGGCCCTCTACGAGCAGTACTTC.

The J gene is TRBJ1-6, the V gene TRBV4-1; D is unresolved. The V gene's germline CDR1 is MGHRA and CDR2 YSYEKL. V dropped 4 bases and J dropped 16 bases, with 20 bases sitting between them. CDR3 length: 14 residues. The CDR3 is CASSPTYTGKALHF. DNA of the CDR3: TGCGCCAGCAGCCCAACGTACACTGGGAAGGCACTCCACTTT.

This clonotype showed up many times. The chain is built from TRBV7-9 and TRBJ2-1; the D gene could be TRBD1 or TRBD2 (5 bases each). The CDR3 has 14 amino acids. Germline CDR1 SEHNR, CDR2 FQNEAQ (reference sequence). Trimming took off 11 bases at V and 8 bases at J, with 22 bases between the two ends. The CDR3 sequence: CAGLRRAWDDEQFF. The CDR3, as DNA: TGTGCCGGTTTGAGGCGGGCATGGGACGATGAGCAGTTCTTC.

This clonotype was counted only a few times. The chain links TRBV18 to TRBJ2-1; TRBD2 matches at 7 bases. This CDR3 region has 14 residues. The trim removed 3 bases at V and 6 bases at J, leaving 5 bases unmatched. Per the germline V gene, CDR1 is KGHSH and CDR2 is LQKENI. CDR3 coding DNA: TGTGCCAGCTCACCCCCGCCGGGGGGCAATGAGCAGTTCTTC. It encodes CASSPPPGGNEQFF. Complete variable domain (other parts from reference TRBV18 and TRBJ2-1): NAGVMQNPRHLVRRRGQEARLRCSPMKGHSHVYWYRQLPEEGLKFMVYLQKENIIDESGMPKERFSAEFPKEGPSILRIQQVVRGDSAAYFCASSPPPGGNEQFFGPGTRLTVL.

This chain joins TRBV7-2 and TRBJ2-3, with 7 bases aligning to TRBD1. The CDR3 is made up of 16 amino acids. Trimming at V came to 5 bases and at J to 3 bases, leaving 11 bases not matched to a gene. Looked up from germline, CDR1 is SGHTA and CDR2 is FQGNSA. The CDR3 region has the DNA TGTGCCAGCAGCACCCAAGGACAGGTTGTTACAGATACGCAGTATTTT. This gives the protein CASSTQGQVVTDTQYF.

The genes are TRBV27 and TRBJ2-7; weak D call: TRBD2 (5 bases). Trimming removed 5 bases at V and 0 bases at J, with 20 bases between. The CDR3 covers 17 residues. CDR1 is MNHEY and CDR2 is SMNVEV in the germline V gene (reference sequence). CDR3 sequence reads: CASSPLGELPPSYEQYF. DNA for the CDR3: TGTGCCAGCAGTCCACTAGGCGAGCTACCCCCCTCCTACGAGCAGTACTTC.

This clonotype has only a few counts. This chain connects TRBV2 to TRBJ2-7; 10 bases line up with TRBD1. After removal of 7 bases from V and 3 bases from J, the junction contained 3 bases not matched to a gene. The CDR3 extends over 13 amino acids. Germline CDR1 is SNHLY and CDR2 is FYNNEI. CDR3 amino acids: CASKGQGRYEQYF. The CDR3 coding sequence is TGTGCCAGCAAGGGACAGGGGCGCTACGAGCAGTACTTC.

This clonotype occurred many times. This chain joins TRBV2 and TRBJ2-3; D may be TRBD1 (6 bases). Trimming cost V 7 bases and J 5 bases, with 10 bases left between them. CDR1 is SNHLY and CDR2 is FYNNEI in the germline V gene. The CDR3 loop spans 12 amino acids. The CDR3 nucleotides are TGTGCCAGCACTCCCAGGGGAGATACGCAGTATTTT. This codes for CASTPRGDTQYF.

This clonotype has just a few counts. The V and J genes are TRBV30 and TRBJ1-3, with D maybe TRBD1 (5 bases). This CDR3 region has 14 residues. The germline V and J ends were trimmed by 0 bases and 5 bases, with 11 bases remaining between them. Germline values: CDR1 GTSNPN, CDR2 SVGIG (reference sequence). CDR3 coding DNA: TGTGCCTGGAGTGTAAAGGGGTTTCGAAACACCATATATTTT. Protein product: CAWSVKGFRNTIYF.

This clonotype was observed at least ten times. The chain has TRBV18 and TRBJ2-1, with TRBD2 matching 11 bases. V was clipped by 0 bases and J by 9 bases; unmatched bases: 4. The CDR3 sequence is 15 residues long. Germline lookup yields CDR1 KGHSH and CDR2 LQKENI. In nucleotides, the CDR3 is TGTGCCAGCTCACCACCAACTAGCGGGAGTTTTGAGCAGTTCTTC. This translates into CASSPPTSGSFEQFF.

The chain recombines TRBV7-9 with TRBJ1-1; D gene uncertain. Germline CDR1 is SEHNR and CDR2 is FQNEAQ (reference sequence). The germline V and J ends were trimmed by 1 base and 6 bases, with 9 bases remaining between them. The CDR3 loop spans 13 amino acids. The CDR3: CASSLGEAPEAFF. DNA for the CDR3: TGTGCCAGCAGCTTAGGGGAGGCCCCTGAAGCTTTCTTT.

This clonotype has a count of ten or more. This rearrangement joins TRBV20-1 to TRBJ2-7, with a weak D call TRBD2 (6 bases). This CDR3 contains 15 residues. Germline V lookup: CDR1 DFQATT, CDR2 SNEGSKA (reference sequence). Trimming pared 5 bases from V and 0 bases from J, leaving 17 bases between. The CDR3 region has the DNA TGCAGTGCTTCGTCCGGGACTCAAAGCTCCTACGAGCAGTACTTC. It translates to CSASSGTQSSYEQYF.

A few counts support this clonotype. As DNA, the CDR3 is TGTGCCAGCACCCCTAATTCCCCAGCCGGGGAGCTGTTTTTT. Amino acid sequence: CASTPNSPAGELFF. The V call is TRBV28, the J call TRBJ2-2; D not certain. This CDR3 is built from 14 residues. In germline, CDR1 is MDHEN, CDR2 SYDVKM. The germline V and J ends were trimmed by 7 bases and 6 bases, with 15 bases remaining between them.

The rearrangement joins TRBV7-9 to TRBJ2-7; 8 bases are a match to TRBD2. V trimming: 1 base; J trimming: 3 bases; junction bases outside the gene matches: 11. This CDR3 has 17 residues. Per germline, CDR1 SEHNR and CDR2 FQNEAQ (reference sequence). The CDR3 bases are TGTGCCAGCAGCTTAGTCGGGGCCGGGAGGGGCCGCTACGAGCAGTACTTC. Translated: CASSLVGAGRGRYEQYF.

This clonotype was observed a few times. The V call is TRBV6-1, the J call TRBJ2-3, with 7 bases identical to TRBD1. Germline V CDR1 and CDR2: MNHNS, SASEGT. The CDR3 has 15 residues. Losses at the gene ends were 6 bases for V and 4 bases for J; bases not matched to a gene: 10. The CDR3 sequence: CASRGNRGVADTQYF. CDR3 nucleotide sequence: TGTGCCAGCAGGGGGAACAGGGGAGTCGCAGATACGCAGTATTTT.

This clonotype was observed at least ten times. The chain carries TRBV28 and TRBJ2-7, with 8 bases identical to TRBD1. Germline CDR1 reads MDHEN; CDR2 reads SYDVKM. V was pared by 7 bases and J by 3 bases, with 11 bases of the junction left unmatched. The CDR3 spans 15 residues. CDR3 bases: TGTGCCAGCATCAGCCCCGGGACAGGTGGCTACGAGCAGTACTTC. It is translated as CASISPGTGGYEQYF.

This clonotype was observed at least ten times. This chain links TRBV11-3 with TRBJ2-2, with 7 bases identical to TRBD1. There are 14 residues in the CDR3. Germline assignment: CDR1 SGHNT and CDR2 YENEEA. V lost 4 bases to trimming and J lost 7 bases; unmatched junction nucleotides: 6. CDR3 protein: CASSSQGSGGELFF. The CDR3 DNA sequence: TGTGCCAGCAGCTCACAGGGGAGTGGCGGGGAGCTGTTTTTT.

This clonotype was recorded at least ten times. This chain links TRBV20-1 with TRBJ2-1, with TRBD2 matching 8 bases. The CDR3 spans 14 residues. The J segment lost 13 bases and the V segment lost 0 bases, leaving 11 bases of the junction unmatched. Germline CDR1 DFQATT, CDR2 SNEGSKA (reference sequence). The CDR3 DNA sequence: TGCAGTGCTAGAGATAATCGGGGGGGTGCTCGTCAGTTCTTC. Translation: CSARDNRGGARQFF.

The CDR3 DNA reads as TGTGCCAGCAGTGAATCGGGGGTTACTAATGAAAAACTGTTTTTT. This sequence encodes CASSESGVTNEKLFF. The chain has TRBV25-1 and TRBJ1-4; D may be TRBD1 (5 bases). Germline CDR1 reads MGHDK; CDR2 reads SYGVNS. The CDR3 length is 15 residues. V was cut by 1 base and J by 2 bases, with 8 bases left in between.

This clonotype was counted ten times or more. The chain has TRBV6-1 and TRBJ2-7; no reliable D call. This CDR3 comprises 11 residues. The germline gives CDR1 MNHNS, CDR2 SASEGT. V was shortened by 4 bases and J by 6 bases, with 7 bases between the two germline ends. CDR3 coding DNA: TGTGCCAGCAGTGGCCGAGGCGAGCAGTACTTC. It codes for CASSGRGEQYF.

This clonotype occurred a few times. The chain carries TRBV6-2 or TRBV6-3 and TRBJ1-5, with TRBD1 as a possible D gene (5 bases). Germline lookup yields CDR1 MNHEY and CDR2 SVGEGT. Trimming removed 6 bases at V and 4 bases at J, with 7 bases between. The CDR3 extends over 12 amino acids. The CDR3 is CASRPGNQPQHF. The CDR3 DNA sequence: TGTGCCAGCAGACCAGGGAATCAGCCCCAGCATTTT.

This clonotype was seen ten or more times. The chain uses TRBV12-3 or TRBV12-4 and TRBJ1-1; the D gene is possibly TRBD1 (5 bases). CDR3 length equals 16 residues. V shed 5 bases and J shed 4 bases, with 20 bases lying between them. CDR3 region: CASSTSHPGAGTEAFF. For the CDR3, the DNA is TGTGCCAGCAGTACATCGCATCCCGGGGCTGGCACTGAAGCTTTCTTT.

The CDR3 spells CSARGARAPNIQYF. DNA of the CDR3: TGCAGTGCTAGAGGGGCCAGGGCCCCAAACATTCAGTACTTC. V gene TRBV20-1 combines with J gene TRBJ2-4, with D perhaps matching TRBD1 (5 bases). The CDR3 runs 14 residues. Trimming removed 1 base from V and 6 bases from J, with 13 bases in between. CDR1 is DFQATT, CDR2 SNEGSKA, per germline (reference sequence).

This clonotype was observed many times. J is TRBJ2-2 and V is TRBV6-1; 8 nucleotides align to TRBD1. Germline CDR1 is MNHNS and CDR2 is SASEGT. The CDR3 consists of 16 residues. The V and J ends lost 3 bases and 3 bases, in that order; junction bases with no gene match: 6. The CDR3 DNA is TGTGCCAGCAGTGATCGGACAGGGAAGGACACCGGGGAGCTGTTTTTT. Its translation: CASSDRTGKDTGELFF.